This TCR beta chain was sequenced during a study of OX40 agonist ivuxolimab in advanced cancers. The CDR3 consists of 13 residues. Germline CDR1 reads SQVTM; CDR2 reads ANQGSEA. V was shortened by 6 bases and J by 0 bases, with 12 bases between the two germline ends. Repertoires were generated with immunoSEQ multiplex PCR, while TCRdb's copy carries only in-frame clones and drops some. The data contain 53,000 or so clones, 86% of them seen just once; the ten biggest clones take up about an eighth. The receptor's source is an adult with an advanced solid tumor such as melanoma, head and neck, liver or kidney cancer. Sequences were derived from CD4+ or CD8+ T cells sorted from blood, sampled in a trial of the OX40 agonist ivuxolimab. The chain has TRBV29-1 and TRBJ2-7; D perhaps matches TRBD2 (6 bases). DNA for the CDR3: TGCAGCGTATTGGGACTGGCCTCCTACGAGCAGTACTTC. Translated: CSVLGLASYEQYF.